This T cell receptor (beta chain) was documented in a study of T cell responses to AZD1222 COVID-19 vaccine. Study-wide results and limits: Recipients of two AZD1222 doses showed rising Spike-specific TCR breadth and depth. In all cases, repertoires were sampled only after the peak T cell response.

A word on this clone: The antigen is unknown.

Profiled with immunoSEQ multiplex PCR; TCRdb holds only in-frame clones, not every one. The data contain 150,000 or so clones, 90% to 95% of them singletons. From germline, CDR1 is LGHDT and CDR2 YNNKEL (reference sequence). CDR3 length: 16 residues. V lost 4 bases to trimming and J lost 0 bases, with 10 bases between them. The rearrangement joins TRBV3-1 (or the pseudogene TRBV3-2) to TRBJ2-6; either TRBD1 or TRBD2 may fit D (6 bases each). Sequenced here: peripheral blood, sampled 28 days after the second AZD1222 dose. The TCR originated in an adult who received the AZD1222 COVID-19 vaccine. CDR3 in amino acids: CASSPRGPSGANVLTF. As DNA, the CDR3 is TGTGCCAGCAGCCCCCGGGGGCCCTCTGGGGCCAACGTCCTGACTTTC.